Presented here are 31 T cell receptor beta chains from one specimen sequenced in a study of blood T cells in healthy people across ages. Through a sample-barcoded 5' primer and a J-beta primer mix, a second PCR was run for about 7 to 12 cycles. Via MiXCR, TCRdb re-called the 5' RACE reads, giving one row per CDR3 protein. In the table there are approximately 830,000 distinct CDR3 sequences, around 62% of which are singletons. The source material was blood. The receptors shown here come from a man between 25 and 39 years old in good health.

The J gene is TRBJ2-4, the V gene TRBV3-1; D is unresolved. The assigned J gene may be wrong: the sequence end matches TRBJ2-5 better. In germline, CDR1 is LGHDT, CDR2 YNNKEL (reference sequence). The CDR3 covers 15 residues. The CDR3 DNA follows: TGTGCCAGCAGCCAAGCCGAAGAGTACCAAGAGACCCAGTACTTC. This gives the protein CASSQAEEYQETQYF.

The chain joins TRBV7-3 to TRBJ2-5; TRBD1 matches at 11 bases. The DNA end is a closer match to TRBJ2-7, so the J assignment may be wrong. Germline values: CDR1 SGHTA, CDR2 FQGTGA. There are 16 residues in the CDR3. The CDR3 sequence is CASSPGRDRGFYEQYF. The CDR3 nucleotides read TGTGCCAGCAGCCCGGGAAGGGACAGGGGGTTCTACGAGCAGTACTTC.

V and J are TRBV27 and TRBJ2-3; 8 bases align to TRBD1. V gave up 5 bases and J gave up 5 bases; unmatched junction bases: 3. CDR1 and CDR2 from the germline V gene are MNHEY and SMNVEV (reference sequence). CDR3 length equals 13 residues. The CDR3 coding sequence is TGTGCCAGCAGTGGACAGGGTGGAGATACGCAGTATTTT. Its translation: CASSGQGGDTQYF.

This clonotype was counted a few times. The chain joins TRBV2 to TRBJ2-5; D is possibly TRBD2 (7 bases). V was shortened by 4 bases and J by 2 bases, with 14 bases between the two germline ends. Germline assignment: CDR1 SNHLY and CDR2 FYNNEI. The CDR3 has 15 residues. CDR3 sequence: CASSGPGGPQETQYF. CDR3 in DNA: TGTGCCAGCAGTGGCCCCGGGGGGCCGCAAGAGACCCAGTACTTC.

This clonotype was observed a handful of times. This chain links TRBV29-1 with TRBJ2-7, with a possible D match to TRBD2 (5 bases). Trimming left V 7 bases short and J 4 bases short, with 14 bases between. CDR1 and CDR2 from the germline V gene are SQVTM and ANQGSEA. The CDR3 contains 12 residues. The CDR3 protein is CSARSSQYEQYF. The DNA for the CDR3 is TGCAGCGCCAGGTCTAGCCAATACGAGCAGTACTTC.

This rearrangement joins TRBV7-2 to TRBJ2-1; D perhaps matches TRBD1 (6 bases). V was pared by 3 bases and J by 0 bases, with 9 bases between. The germline V gene encodes CDR1 SGHTA and CDR2 FQGNSA. There are 15 residues in the CDR3. The CDR3 bases are TGTGCCAGCAGCTTCTGGGGGCGCTCCTACAATGAGCAGTTCTTC. Protein sequence: CASSFWGRSYNEQFF.

The CDR3 sequence: CASRLSSNEQFF. The CDR3 DNA follows: TGTGCCAGCCGGCTAAGTAGCAATGAGCAGTTCTTC. The chain carries TRBV6-5 and TRBJ2-1; D is unresolved. Germline V gives CDR1 MNHEY, CDR2 SVGAGI. The CDR3 consists of 12 residues. Between the trimmed V and J ends, which lost 8 bases and 6 bases, there was a span of 11 bases.

CDR3 loop: CAISAGASPYEQYF. CDR3 DNA: TGTGCCATCAGTGCTGGGGCATCCCCCTACGAGCAGTACTTC. V usage is TRBV10-3 and J usage is TRBJ2-7; a weak D match, TRBD1 (5 bases). Trimming removed 4 bases from V and 2 bases from J, with 12 bases in between. This CDR3 is built from 14 residues. Per germline, CDR1 ENHRY and CDR2 SYGVKD.

This clonotype occurred a few times. This chain uses TRBV12-3 or TRBV12-4 with TRBJ2-5; TRBD2 matches 12 bases. The ends lost 6 bases at V and 5 bases at J; junction bases unmatched: 7. CDR3 length: 15 residues. CDR3 region: CASSRRTSGVETQYF. Written as DNA, the CDR3 is TGTGCCAGCAGCCGTAGGACTAGCGGGGTTGAGACCCAGTACTTC.

The chain couples TRBV27 to TRBJ2-1; no clear D gene. CDR1 is MNHEY and CDR2 is SMNVEV in the germline V gene (reference sequence). Trimming removed 9 bases at V and 6 bases at J, with 15 bases between. CDR3 length equals 13 residues. The CDR3 nucleotides are TGTGCCAGTCCCGAACCCGGCATCAATGAGCAGTTCTTC. Its translation: CASPEPGINEQFF.

The rearrangement joins TRBV20-1 to TRBJ2-1, with TRBD2 identical over 10 bases. Germline CDR1 DFQATT, CDR2 SNEGSKA (reference sequence). The CDR3 runs 16 residues. V lost 0 bases, J lost 8 bases, and 10 bases stayed unmatched. The CDR3 region has the DNA TGCAGTGCTAGAGATCCGTCCAGCGGGGGGGGCTATGAGCAGTTCTTC. Amino acid sequence: CSARDPSSGGGYEQFF.

This chain connects TRBV28 to TRBJ2-1; possibly TRBD2 for D (7 bases). Germline V gene sequence: CDR1 MDHEN, CDR2 SYDVKM. The CDR3 is 16 residues long. The V gene lost 5 bases and the J gene lost 4 bases, with 18 bases spanning the gap. The CDR3 protein is CASSPSAGATYNEQFF. The CDR3 DNA reads as TGTGCCAGCAGTCCCTCGGCGGGGGCCACTTACAATGAGCAGTTCTTC.

The chain uses TRBV29-1 and TRBJ2-5; D is perhaps TRBD1 or TRBD2 (5 bases each). The CDR3 is 13 residues long. Trimming removed 5 bases from V and 1 base from J, with 11 bases in between. The V gene's germline CDR1 is SQVTM and CDR2 ANQGSEA. Here the CDR3 reads CSVRRGPQETQYF. The CDR3 nucleotides are TGCAGCGTTAGAAGGGGACCCCAAGAGACCCAGTACTTC.

In its sample, this clonotype was seen a few times. The chain carries TRBV7-2 and TRBJ2-1; 12 positions match TRBD2. Germline CDR1 reads SGHTA; CDR2 reads FQGNSA. The length of the CDR3 is 15 residues. V was clipped by 5 bases and J by 5 bases; unmatched bases: 4. The CDR3 loop reads CASSPTSGGNNEQFF. The CDR3 nucleotides are TGTGCCAGCAGCCCCACTAGCGGGGGGAACAATGAGCAGTTCTTC.

This clonotype appeared once. The genes are TRBV9 and TRBJ2-1; D uncertain. The CDR3 is 15 residues long. Germline values: CDR1 SGDLS, CDR2 YYNGEE. V was clipped by 0 bases and J by 4 bases, with 11 bases between them. CDR3 nucleotides: TGTGCCAGCAGCGTAGCTCTGGCAGTTTACAATGAGCAGTTCTTC. Encoded protein: CASSVALAVYNEQFF.

This chain uses TRBV20-1 with TRBJ1-5, with D possibly matching TRBD1 (5 bases). Deletions cut 4 bases from V and 3 bases from J, with 13 bases between. Germline assignment: CDR1 DFQATT and CDR2 SNEGSKA (reference sequence). The CDR3 contains 14 residues. The CDR3 loop reads CSAMKGAPNQPQHF. CDR3 nucleotides: TGCAGTGCTATGAAAGGGGCCCCCAATCAGCCCCAGCATTTT.

This clonotype has only a few counts. The rearrangement joins TRBV4-2 to TRBJ2-5, with 10 bases lining up with TRBD2. Germline CDR1 is LGHNA and CDR2 is YNFKEQ. The CDR3 consists of 16 residues. Unmatched junction bases numbered 7, after V lost 0 bases and J lost 6 bases. The CDR3 DNA sequence: TGTGCCAGCAGCCAAGATCCAGCGGGGGGGGCCAAGACCCAGTACTTC. Translation: CASSQDPAGGAKTQYF.

In this sample, this clonotype turned up a few times. This chain joins TRBV12-3 or TRBV12-4 and TRBJ2-3; a weak D match, TRBD2 (6 bases). CDR3 length: 16 residues. The V end lost 5 bases, the J end lost 0 bases, and 15 bases lay between the germline ends. The CDR3 bases are TGTGCCAGCAGTCCCCGGGGCGGGACTAGCACAGATACGCAGTATTTT. Its translation is CASSPRGGTSTDTQYF.

The table lists this clonotype with many counts. The rearrangement uses TRBV12-3 or TRBV12-4 and TRBJ2-1, with 11 bases fitting TRBD2. The CDR3 has 15 amino acids. V dropped 6 bases and J dropped 4; count of bases not matched to a gene: 5. The CDR3 loop is CASSLLAGGYNEQFF. The CDR3 region has the DNA TGTGCCAGCAGCTTGCTAGCGGGGGGTTACAATGAGCAGTTCTTC.

V and J are TRBV29-1 and TRBJ2-3; 8 nucleotides align to TRBD1. The germline V gene has CDR1 SQVTM and CDR2 ANQGSEA. This CDR3 comprises 13 residues. V lost 6 bases to trimming and J lost 8 bases; unmatched junction nucleotides: 10. CDR3 sequence (DNA): TGCAGCGTCCCCGTTACCGACAGGGGTACGCAGTATTTT. Encoded protein: CSVPVTDRGTQYF.

The J gene is TRBJ1-1, the V gene TRBV6-6; 10 nucleotides match TRBD1. Germline CDR1 reads MNHNY; CDR2 reads SVGAGI (reference sequence). Trimming at V came to 7 bases and at J to 4 bases, leaving 9 bases not matched to a gene. The CDR3 runs 15 residues. As DNA, the CDR3 is TGTGCCAGCACCTTCCCGGACAGGGGGGGCACTGAAGCTTTCTTT. As protein: CASTFPDRGGTEAFF.

The chain combines TRBV10-3 with TRBJ2-3, with 8 positions matching TRBD1. With V trimmed by 8 bases and J by 6 bases, 7 bases remained unmatched. The CDR3 runs to 13 residues. The germline V gene has CDR1 ENHRY and CDR2 SYGVKD. This chain's CDR3 is CAILGQGGDTQYF. DNA for the CDR3: TGTGCCATCTTAGGACAGGGTGGTGATACGCAGTATTTT.

The rearrangement links TRBV9 to TRBJ2-1, with no clear D. The end of the DNA aligns better with TRBJ2-7, so the J call may be wrong. The CDR3 is 15 amino acids. Germline V gene lookup returns CDR1 SGDLS and CDR2 YYNGEE. CDR3 coding DNA: TGTGCCAGCAGCGTAGGTGTAGGCGCCTCCTACGAGCAGTACTTC. Amino acid sequence: CASSVGVGASYEQYF.

This chain connects TRBV20-1 to TRBJ2-5; 8 bases align to TRBD2. After removal of 3 bases from V and 2 bases from J, the junction contained 5 bases not matched to a gene. This CDR3 spans 14 amino acids. The germline CDR1 and CDR2 sequences are DFQATT and SNEGSKA (reference sequence). CDR3 loop: CSASKGLVQETQYF. The CDR3 DNA sequence: TGCAGTGCTAGTAAGGGACTAGTGCAAGAGACCCAGTACTTC.

The chain employs TRBV4-2 and TRBJ2-1, with 11 bases that match TRBD2. The germline gives CDR1 LGHNA, CDR2 YNFKEQ. V lost 2 bases and J lost 5; bases outside the gene matches: 2. The CDR3 is made up of 15 amino acids. The CDR3 sequence is CASSQRLAGHNEQFF. CDR3 nucleotide sequence: TGTGCCAGCAGCCAAAGACTAGCGGGGCACAATGAGCAGTTCTTC.

The V call is TRBV7-8, the J call TRBJ2-7; possibly TRBD1 for D (6 bases). Trimming removed 5 bases from V and 0 bases from J, with 17 bases in between. CDR1 is SGHVS, CDR2 FQNEAQ, per germline. This CDR3 spans 16 amino acids. CDR3 DNA sequence: TGTGCCAGCAGCCTACCCCGGGACATGAGCTCCTACGAGCAGTACTTC. Amino acids: CASSLPRDMSSYEQYF.

This chain joins TRBV5-1 and TRBJ2-5; D is undetermined. V lost 4 bases, J lost 0 bases, and 10 bases lay in between. Germline V gene data show CDR1 as SGHRS and CDR2 as YFSETQ. This CDR3 comprises 14 residues. CDR3 region: CASSPPQDQETQYF. CDR3 nucleotides: TGCGCCAGCAGCCCGCCCCAGGACCAAGAGACCCAGTACTTC.

V and J are TRBV4-3 and TRBJ2-5; 8 nucleotides match TRBD2. The CDR3 has 14 residues. Trimming cost V 5 bases and J 1 base; bases outside gene matches: 3. From germline, CDR1 is LGHNA and CDR2 YSLEER. CDR3 DNA sequence: TGCGCCAGCAGCAAAGCGGGGGCCCAAGAGACCCAGTACTTC. Its translation: CASSKAGAQETQYF.

As DNA, the CDR3 is TGTGCCAGCAGCTTAGAGGCTAGCGGGGTGGGTACAGATACGCAGTATTTT. Amino acid sequence: CASSLEASGVGTDTQYF. The V call is TRBV7-2, the J call TRBJ2-3; 9 bases are shared with TRBD2. CDR1 is SGHTA, CDR2 FQGNSA, per germline. The CDR3 is 17 residues long. The trim removed 1 base at V and 3 bases at J, leaving 8 bases unmatched. The whole variable domain, remainder taken from reference TRBV7-2 and TRBJ2-3, is GAGVSQSPSNKVTEKGKDVELRCDPISGHTALYWYRQSLGQGLEFLIYFQGNSAPDKSGLPSDRFSAERTGGSVSTLTIQRTQQEDSAVYLCASSLEASGVGTDTQYFGPGTRLTVL.

This clonotype appeared a few times. In DNA, the CDR3 is TGTGCCTGGATGGCAAGGGTACAGGATACGCAGTATTTT. This translates into CAWMARVQDTQYF. This sequence joins TRBV30 and TRBJ2-3; D is uncertain. Germline V gives CDR1 GTSNPN, CDR2 SVGIG (reference sequence). The germline V and J ends were trimmed by 4 bases and 6 bases, with 14 bases remaining between them. CDR3 length: 13 residues.

The genes are TRBV6-5 and TRBJ2-1; the match to TRBD2 covers 11 bases. CDR1 and CDR2 from the germline V gene are MNHEY and SVGAGI. Germline trimming cut 6 bases from V and 8 bases from J; bases unmatched to any gene: 9. CDR3 length: 15 residues. The CDR3 DNA follows: TGTGCCAGCAGCTCCCTAGCGGGGGGCGGTTATGAGCAGTTCTTC. Translating gives CASSSLAGGGYEQFF.